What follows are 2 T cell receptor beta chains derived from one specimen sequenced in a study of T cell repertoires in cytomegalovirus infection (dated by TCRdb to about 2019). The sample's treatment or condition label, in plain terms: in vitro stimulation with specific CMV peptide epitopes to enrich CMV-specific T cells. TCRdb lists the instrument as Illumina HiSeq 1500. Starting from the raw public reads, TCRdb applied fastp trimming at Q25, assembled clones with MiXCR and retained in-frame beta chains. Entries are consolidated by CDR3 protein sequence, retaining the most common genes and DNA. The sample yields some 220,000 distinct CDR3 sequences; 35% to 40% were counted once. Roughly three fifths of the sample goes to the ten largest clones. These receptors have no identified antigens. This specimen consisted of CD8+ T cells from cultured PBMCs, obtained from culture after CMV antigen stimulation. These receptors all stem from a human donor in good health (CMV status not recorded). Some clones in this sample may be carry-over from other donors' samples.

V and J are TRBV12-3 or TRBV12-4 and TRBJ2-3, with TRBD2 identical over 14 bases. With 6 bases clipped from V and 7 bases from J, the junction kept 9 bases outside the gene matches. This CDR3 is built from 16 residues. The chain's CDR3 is CASSLTSGGVRNTQYF. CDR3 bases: TGTGCCAGCAGCTTGACTAGCGGGGGGGTCCGAAATACGCAGTATTTT.

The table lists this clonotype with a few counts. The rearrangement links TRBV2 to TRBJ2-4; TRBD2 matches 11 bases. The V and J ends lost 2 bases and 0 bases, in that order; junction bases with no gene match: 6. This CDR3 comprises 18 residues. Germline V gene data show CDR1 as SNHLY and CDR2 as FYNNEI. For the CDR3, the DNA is TGTGCCAGCAGTGAATCCGGACTAGCGGGCTCAGCCAAAAACATTCAGTACTTC. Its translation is CASSESGLAGSAKNIQYF.